Listed below are T cell receptor beta chains from one sample, sequenced in a study of cytomegalovirus exposure and HLA in healthy donors. Using immunoSEQ multiplex PCR, the repertoire was profiled, and TCRdb retains in-frame clones only, with some absent. In the table there are roughly 130,000 clones, more than 80% of which are singletons. Source material: PBMCs. The receptors derive from a woman between 35 and 50 years old in good health and CMV-seropositive. Each CDR3 is given with its conserved first and last residue. Each record gives: V gene, clone size, CDR3 length, CDR3 protein. Rows may omit the clone size; those that give it use once, few, many or a size class.

v_gene: TRBV28; abundance: -; len: 16; CDR3aa: CASTTSGGQGPYEQYF
v_gene: TRBV5-8; abundance: -; len: 15; CDR3aa: CASSKAGQGQETQYF
v_gene: TRBV18; abundance: -; len: 17; CDR3aa: CASSPPRWASGANVLTF
v_gene: TRBV5-4; abundance: -; len: 13; CDR3aa: CASSQRGVSEAFF
v_gene: TRBV7-6; abundance: -; len: 12; CDR3aa: CASSLASSEQFF
v_gene: TRBV21-1; abundance: -; len: 13; CDR3aa: CASSKPFLRAQHF
v_gene: TRBV10-3; abundance: -; len: 16; CDR3aa: CAISESIAGALNEQFF
v_gene: TRBV5-6; abundance: few; len: 15; CDR3aa: CASSFSGANNQPQHF
v_gene: TRBV27; abundance: -; len: 17; CDR3aa: CASSSASLAGVYNEQFF
v_gene: TRBV4-2; abundance: -; len: 17; CDR3aa: CASSQQTGTGLTDTQYF
v_gene: TRBV29-1; abundance: -; len: 13; CDR3aa: CSVVGVVTDTQYF
v_gene: TRBV12-2; abundance: -; len: 21; CDR3aa: CASRFRRVRDRGASVQETQYF
v_gene: TRBV15; abundance: -; len: 21; CDR3aa: CATSRDLGTSGFRSSYNEQFF
v_gene: TRBV18; abundance: -; len: 15; CDR3aa: CASSQGIGRTDTQYF
v_gene: TRBV11-2; abundance: -; len: 13; CDR3aa: CASSPGVQETQYF
v_gene: TRBV6-1; abundance: once; len: 13; CDR3aa: CASTRQGYSPLHF
v_gene: TRBV19; abundance: once; len: 15; CDR3aa: CASSSPGQGTTEAFF
v_gene: TRBV19; abundance: -; len: 18; CDR3aa: CASSMAWEISSGANVLTF
v_gene: TRBV20-1; abundance: -; len: 8; CDR3aa: CTAGGYTF
v_gene: TRBV7-8; abundance: -; len: 20; CDR3aa: CASSPRSSSGNPGSYNEQFF
v_gene: TRBV2; abundance: -; len: 13; CDR3aa: CASSDYNNQPQHF
v_gene: TRBV28; abundance: -; len: 13; CDR3aa: CASSLQGNYGYTF
v_gene: TRBV6-1; abundance: -; len: 15; CDR3aa: CASSLTSGVAYEQYF
v_gene: TRBV15; abundance: -; len: 16; CDR3aa: CATSRGRAGPNEKLFF
v_gene: TRBV5-4; abundance: -; len: 14; CDR3aa: CASRRDRWNTEAFF
v_gene: TRBV7-9; abundance: once; len: 14; CDR3aa: CASSLGTGQMTQYF
v_gene: TRBV9; abundance: -; len: 16; CDR3aa: CASSVGWQGLGGEQYF
v_gene: TRBV5-1; abundance: few; len: 13; CDR3aa: CASSLQGPYEQYF
v_gene: TRBV4-1; abundance: -; len: 14; CDR3aa: CASSQRQGDQPQHF
v_gene: TRBV7-9; abundance: -; len: 15; CDR3aa: CASSLPTGFAGELFF
v_gene: TRBV15; abundance: -; len: 14; CDR3aa: CATSRGTGRYEQYF
v_gene: TRBV7-6; abundance: -; len: 18; CDR3aa: CASSLVTASGGPDNEQFF
v_gene: TRBV28; abundance: few; len: 14; CDR3aa: CASLSPSTYNEQFF
v_gene: TRBV6-5; abundance: -; len: 15; CDR3aa: CASSYSTSGTYEQYF
v_gene: TRBV13; abundance: -; len: 16; CDR3aa: CASSRRLAGGLETQYF
v_gene: TRBV5-6; abundance: once; len: 15; CDR3aa: CASSLRPGVGEKLFF
v_gene: TRBV7-2; abundance: -; len: 13; CDR3aa: CASSPGNTGELFF
v_gene: TRBV11-3; abundance: -; len: 15; CDR3aa: CASSFGPQAQETQYF
v_gene: TRBV29-1; abundance: -; len: 15; CDR3aa: CSVVGGPGSGNTIYF
v_gene: TRBV4-2; abundance: -; len: 16; CDR3aa: CASSQEGPHYSYEQYF
v_gene: TRBV7-9; abundance: -; len: 16; CDR3aa: CASSFGTSARADGYTF
v_gene: TRBV19; abundance: -; len: 14; CDR3aa: CASTGGGTNTEAFF
v_gene: TRBV9; abundance: -; len: 15; CDR3aa: CASSPLTRDTGELFF
v_gene: TRBV23-1; abundance: -; len: 14; CDR3aa: CASSHGGAGETQYF
v_gene: TRBV4-2; abundance: -; len: 15; CDR3aa: CASSQTGGLPDTQYF
v_gene: TRBV7-9; abundance: -; len: 14; CDR3aa: CASSRGQGNEKLFF
v_gene: TRBV29-1; abundance: -; len: 17; CDR3aa: CSVAPTLAGVGHNEQFF
v_gene: TRBV19; abundance: -; len: 11; CDR3aa: CASGGGYEQYF
v_gene: TRBV6-1; abundance: many; len: 14; CDR3aa: CASSGLGGAYEQYF
v_gene: TRBV4-2; abundance: -; len: 16; CDR3aa: CASSQDPGTANTEAFF
v_gene: TRBV9; abundance: -; len: 16; CDR3aa: CASSLGLAGSYYEQYF
v_gene: TRBV25-1; abundance: -; len: 16; CDR3aa: CASSELESSYNSPLHF
v_gene: TRBV28; abundance: -; len: 16; CDR3aa: CASRQAGSAGANVLTF
v_gene: TRBV9; abundance: once; len: 17; CDR3aa: CASSVDGPGLPLNEQFF
v_gene: TRBV2; abundance: -; len: 11; CDR3aa: CASFINEKLFF
v_gene: TRBV4-3; abundance: few; len: 16; CDR3aa: CASSQERGTGFNEQFF
v_gene: TRBV18; abundance: -; len: 22; CDR3aa: CASSPGSPDRGVWRPTNYGYTF
v_gene: TRBV5-4; abundance: -; len: 15; CDR3aa: CASSADREVGQPQHF
v_gene: TRBV27; abundance: -; len: 14; CDR3aa: CASSLGRASYEQYF
v_gene: TRBV5-1; abundance: -; len: 15; CDR3aa: CASSTDGSPNYGYTF